The rows below give T cell receptor beta chains drawn from one sample of a study of breast tumors, draining lymph nodes, adjacent tissues. TCRdb fed the multiplex PCR reads into MiXCR, producing one record per CDR3 protein. The sample contains nearly 110,000 distinct CDR3 sequences, 30% of which appear only once. Sequencing was done on a sample of axillary lymph node tissue. Receptors originate from a female donor with breast cancer. Some clones in this sample may be carry-over from other donors' samples. The CDR3 runs from the conserved cysteine through the conserved F or W. The D gene is left open where the match is weak. Clone size, where shown, is once, few, many, or a class for clones that have expanded.

clone size,J gene,D gene,V gene,CDR3 protein
many,TRBJ2-3,.,TRBV6-2/TRBV6-3,CASGHLMTSTDTQYF
many,TRBJ1-5,TRBD1,TRBV6-6,CASRDGTGTNQPQHF
many,TRBJ2-5,.,TRBV20-1,CSVELQGTQSF
many,TRBJ2-2,.,TRBV6-1,CASTGWVRELFF
.,TRBJ2-1,.,TRBV20-1,CSAGAGYNEQFF
.,TRBJ2-7,.,TRBV15,CATSSQDDRYEQYF
few,TRBJ1-2,.,TRBV2,CASERVGGYTF
many,TRBJ2-1,TRBD1,TRBV9,CASSVGQGASYNEQFF
many,TRBJ2-5,.,TRBV6-5,CASRQGLGETQYF
many,TRBJ2-4,TRBD1,TRBV6-1,CASTQPTGGNIQYF
.,TRBJ2-5,.,TRBV9,CASSVDPGETQYF
many,TRBJ1-3,TRBD1,TRBV6-1,CASSPDRRGNTIYF
once,TRBJ1-6,.,TRBV10-3,CAISDRGADSPLHF
.,TRBJ2-6,TRBD2,TRBV11-3,CASSLGAGGSSGANVLTF
.,TRBJ1-1,.,TRBV20-1,CSAFQALSEAFF
many,TRBJ2-1,TRBD1,TRBV29-1,CSAIRQGNEQFF
many,TRBJ1-5,.,TRBV12-3/TRBV12-4,CASSLRDPLVFSNQPQHF
.,TRBJ1-1,.,TRBV5-6,CASSPGTLNSEAFF
.,TRBJ2-5,TRBD1,TRBV7-9,CASSAGTGGQETQYF
many,TRBJ2-5,.,TRBV2,CASTDQGIRQETQYF
many,TRBJ2-3,TRBD1,TRBV7-2,CASSVQGAFGTDTQYF
many,TRBJ1-3,.,TRBV6-6,CASRHKDTNTIYF
many,TRBJ1-6,.,TRBV6-1,CASSEGTGRGTSYNSPLHF